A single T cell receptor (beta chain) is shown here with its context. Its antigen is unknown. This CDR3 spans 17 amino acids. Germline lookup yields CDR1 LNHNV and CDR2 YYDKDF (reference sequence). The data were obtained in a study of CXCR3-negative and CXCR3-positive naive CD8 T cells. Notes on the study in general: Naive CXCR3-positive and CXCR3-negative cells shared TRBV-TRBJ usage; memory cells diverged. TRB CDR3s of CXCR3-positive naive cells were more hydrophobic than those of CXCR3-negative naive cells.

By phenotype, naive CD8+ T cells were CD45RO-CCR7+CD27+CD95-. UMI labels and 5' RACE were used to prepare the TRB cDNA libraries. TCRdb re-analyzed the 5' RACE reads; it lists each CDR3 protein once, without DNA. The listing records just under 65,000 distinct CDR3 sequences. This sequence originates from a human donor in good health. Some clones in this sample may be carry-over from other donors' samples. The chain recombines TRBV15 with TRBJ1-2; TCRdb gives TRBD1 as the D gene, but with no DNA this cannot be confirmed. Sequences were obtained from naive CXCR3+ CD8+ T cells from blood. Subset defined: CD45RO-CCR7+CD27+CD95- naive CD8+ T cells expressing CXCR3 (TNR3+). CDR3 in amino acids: CATSSRDRGLSYYGYTF. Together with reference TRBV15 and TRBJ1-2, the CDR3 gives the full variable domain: DAMVIQNPRYQVTQFGKPVTLSCSQTLNHNVMYWYQQKSSQAPKLLFHYYDKDFNNEADTPDNFQSRRPNTSFCFLDIRSPGLGDTAMYLCATSSRDRGLSYYGYTFGSGTRLTVV.